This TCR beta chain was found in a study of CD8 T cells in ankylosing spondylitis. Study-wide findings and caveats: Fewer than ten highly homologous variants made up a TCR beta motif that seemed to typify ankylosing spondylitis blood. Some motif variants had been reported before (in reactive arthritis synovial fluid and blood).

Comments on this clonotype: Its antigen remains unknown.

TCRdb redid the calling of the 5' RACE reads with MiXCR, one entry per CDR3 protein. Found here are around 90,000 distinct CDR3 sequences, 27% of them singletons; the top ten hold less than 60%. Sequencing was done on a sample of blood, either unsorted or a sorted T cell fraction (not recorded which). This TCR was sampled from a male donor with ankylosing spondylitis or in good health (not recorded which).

The CDR3 DNA reads TGCGCCAGCAGGACCGGGACAGGGGTGGGGACTGAAGCTTTCTTT. Its protein is CASRTGTGVGTEAFF. This rearrangement joins TRBV5-1 to TRBJ1-1, with 10 bases identical to TRBD1. V lost 5 bases to trimming and J lost 5 bases; unmatched junction nucleotides: 9. The germline gives CDR1 SGHRS, CDR2 YFSETQ. The CDR3 is made up of 15 amino acids. The full variable domain, its missing parts supplied by reference TRBV5-1 and TRBJ1-1, is KAGVTQTPRYLIKTRGQQVTLSCSPISGHRSVSWYQQTPGQGLQFLFEYFSETQRNKGNFPGRFSGRQFSNSRSEMNVSTLELGDSALYLCASRTGTGVGTEAFFGQGTRLTVV.